Presented here are 27 T cell receptor beta chains from one specimen sequenced in a study of PD-1 blockade in mismatch repair-deficient tumors. Repertoires were generated with immunoSEQ multiplex PCR, while TCRdb's copy carries only in-frame clones and drops some. This table has some 110,000 clones, over 60% appearing once. Sequences were derived from peripheral blood, sampled about 60 weeks after starting pembrolizumab. The receptors shown here come from an adult with mismatch repair-deficient cancer.

The V call is TRBV27, the J call TRBJ2-7; TRBD1 agrees at 8 bases. CDR3 length equals 16 residues. The germline V gene encodes CDR1 MNHEY and CDR2 SMNVEV (reference sequence). V lost 0 bases, J lost 2 bases, and 6 bases stayed unmatched. CDR3 in amino acids: CASSLSQGQETYEQYF. Written as DNA, the CDR3 is TGTGCCAGCAGTTTATCTCAGGGACAGGAGACCTACGAGCAGTACTTC.

In DNA, the CDR3 is TGTGCCAGCAGCTCAATGCACACCTACGAGCAGTACTTC. This translates into CASSSMHTYEQYF. The chain has TRBV5-6 and TRBJ2-7; D is ambiguous. Germline values: CDR1 SGHDT, CDR2 YYEEEE. Trimming removed 3 bases at V and 2 bases at J, with 9 bases between. The CDR3 covers 13 residues.

The CDR3 coding sequence is TGTGCCTCCGGGGTAGGGGGGACAGGGGTTCAGCCCCAGCATTTT. It codes for CASGVGGTGVQPQHF. The chain couples TRBV15 to TRBJ1-5; the match to TRBD1 covers 10 bases. CDR1 and CDR2 from the germline V gene are LNHNV and YYDKDF (reference sequence). The CDR3 is 15 residues long. The ends lost 11 bases at V and 6 bases at J; junction bases unmatched: 13.

The chain joins TRBV5-1 to TRBJ2-3; 7 bases match TRBD2. This CDR3 has 18 amino acids. The V gene's germline CDR1 is SGHRS and CDR2 YFSETQ. With V trimmed by 2 bases and J by 4 bases, 16 bases remained unmatched. CDR3 DNA sequence: TGCGCCAGCAGCTTTTCATCGGTTCGCGGGAGAGTCGCAGATACGCAGTATTTT. Protein product: CASSFSSVRGRVADTQYF. The whole variable domain, remainder taken from reference TRBV5-1 and TRBJ2-3, is KAGVTQTPRYLIKTRGQQVTLSCSPISGHRSVSWYQQTPGQGLQFLFEYFSETQRNKGNFPGRFSGRQFSNSRSEMNVSTLELGDSALYLCASSFSSVRGRVADTQYFGPGTRLTVL.

The chain recombines TRBV14 with TRBJ2-2; D remains ambiguous. Germline loops: CDR1 SGHDN, CDR2 FVKESK. The CDR3 totals 15 residues. V was cut by 3 bases and J by 2 bases, with 10 bases left in between. The CDR3 bases are TGTGCCAGCAGCCAGAGGATAGCCAACACCGGGGAGCTGTTTTTT. Translated: CASSQRIANTGELFF. Using reference TRBV14 and TRBJ2-2 for the parts outside the CDR3, the full variable domain is EAGVTQFPSHSVIEKGQTVTLRCDPISGHDNLYWYRRVMGKEIKFLLHFVKESKQDESGMPNNRFLAERTGGTYSTLKVQPAELEDSGVYFCASSQRIANTGELFFGEGSRLTVL.

The chain joins TRBV11-2 to TRBJ1-5; D not certain. V shed 2 bases and J shed 1 base, with 3 bases lying between them. In germline, CDR1 is SGHAT, CDR2 FQNNGV. This CDR3 has 13 residues. CDR3 nucleotides: TGTGCCAGCAGCTTATCCAGCAATCAGCCCCAGCATTTT. Protein: CASSLSSNQPQHF. The whole variable domain, remainder taken from reference TRBV11-2 and TRBJ1-5, is EAGVAQSPRYKIIEKRQSVAFWCNPISGHATLYWYQQILGQGPKLLIQFQNNGVVDDSQLPKDRFSAERLKGVDSTLKIQPAKLEDSAVYLCASSLSSNQPQHFGDGTRLSIL.

The chain is built from TRBV5-1 and TRBJ1-4; 8 nucleotides align to TRBD1. The CDR3 length is 17 residues. Trimming took 0 bases from V and 8 from J; bases not matched to a gene: 12. The germline gives CDR1 SGHRS, CDR2 YFSETQ. CDR3: CASSLASRGQGNEKLFF. The DNA of the CDR3 is TGCGCCAGCAGCTTGGCCTCGCGCGGACAGGGAAACGAAAAACTGTTTTTT.

The V gene is TRBV7-9, the J gene TRBJ1-1; D might be TRBD1 (5 bases). Germline CDR1 and CDR2: SEHNR and FQNEAQ (reference sequence). The CDR3 loop spans 13 amino acids. V gave up 1 base and J gave up 10 bases, with 13 bases separating them. This CDR3 reads CASSLGDGAAAFF. CDR3 nucleotide sequence: TGTGCCAGCAGCTTAGGTGACGGGGCTGCAGCTTTCTTT.

The J gene is TRBJ1-5, the V gene TRBV6-5, with D hard to call. The germline V gene has CDR1 MNHEY and CDR2 SVGAGI. The V end lost 4 bases, the J end lost 2 bases, and 15 bases lay between the germline ends. The CDR3 length is 16 residues. The CDR3 nucleotides read TGTGCCAGCAGTTCCTCGACTAACGGAGGCAATCAGCCCCAGCATTTT. Its protein product is CASSSSTNGGNQPQHF.

Comment on this clone: Because the CDR3 is missing its conserved closing phenylalanine or tryptophan, this is likely a read error. The DNA is omitted, as the CDR3 cannot be located on it reliably, and the CDR3 follows TCRdb's listing. CDR3 loop: CASSLEGGQSLYV. This chain connects TRBV7-9 to TRBJ1-1; TRBD1 is the table's D call and was not checked against the DNA. Counting both end residues, the CDR3 totals 13 amino acids. Looked up from germline, CDR1 is SEHNR and CDR2 is FQNEAQ (reference sequence).

V and J are TRBV27 and TRBJ2-7; 8 bases line up with TRBD2. This CDR3 spans 14 amino acids. Germline V CDR1 and CDR2: MNHEY, SMNVEV (reference sequence). Germline trimming cut 8 bases from V and 6 bases from J; bases unmatched to any gene: 12. CDR3 loop: CASGLVAGPREQYF. CDR3 bases: TGTGCCAGCGGCTTGGTAGCGGGGCCCCGCGAGCAGTACTTC.

The J gene is TRBJ2-7, the V gene TRBV7-2; 8 nucleotides align to TRBD2. This CDR3 comprises 15 residues. V lost 1 base and J lost 1; bases outside the gene matches: 3. Germline V gene data show CDR1 as SGHTA and CDR2 as FQGNSA. The CDR3 is CASSLDSGGSYEQYF. CDR3 coding DNA: TGTGCCAGCAGCTTAGACAGCGGGGGTTCCTACGAGCAGTACTTC.

The J gene is TRBJ2-7, the V gene TRBV5-6; D perhaps matches TRBD1 (5 bases). Trimming took off 0 bases at V and 5 bases at J, with 12 bases between the two ends. CDR1 is SGHDT, CDR2 YYEEEE, per germline. The CDR3 length is 14 residues. This CDR3 reads CASSLGGQGNEQYF. CDR3 in DNA: TGTGCCAGCAGCTTGGGTGGGCAGGGTAACGAGCAGTACTTC. Full variable domain (outside the CDR3, taken from reference TRBV5-6 and TRBJ2-7): DAGVTQSPTHLIKTRGQQVTLRCSPKSGHDTVSWYQQALGQGPQFIFQYYEEEERQRGNFPDRFSGHQFPNYSSELNVNALLLGDSALYLCASSLGGQGNEQYFGPGTRLTVT.

The rearrangement joins TRBV5-8 to TRBJ1-2; 7 nucleotides line up with TRBD1. Germline lookup yields CDR1 SGHTS and CDR2 YDEGEE. The CDR3 has 14 residues. Trimming cost V 6 bases and J 5 bases; bases outside gene matches: 10. CDR3 sequence: CASIPRDREYGYTF. CDR3 DNA sequence: TGTGCCAGCATACCCCGGGACAGAGAGTATGGCTACACCTTC.

The chain is built from TRBV5-1 and TRBJ2-5; TRBD1 agrees at 7 bases. Germline CDR1 SGHRS, CDR2 YFSETQ. Trimming removed 2 bases from V and 3 bases from J; junction bases left unmatched: 4. The CDR3 loop spans 14 amino acids. CDR3 sequence (DNA): TGCGCCAGCAGCTTTTACGGGACAGAAGAGACCCAGTACTTC. It is translated as CASSFYGTEETQYF.

This sequence joins TRBV2 and TRBJ1-3; TRBD1 matches 10 bases. With 6 bases clipped from V and 2 bases from J, the junction kept 7 bases outside the gene matches. The CDR3 contains 16 residues. Germline values: CDR1 SNHLY, CDR2 FYNNEI. CDR3 DNA: TGTGCCAGCAGGGGACAGGGGTTAGTCACTGGAAACACCATATATTTT. This codes for CASRGQGLVTGNTIYF.

In DNA form, the CDR3 reads TGTGCCAGCAGCTTCCGGGTTAGCGGAGGGGGCACAGATACGCAGTATTTT. It encodes CASSFRVSGGGTDTQYF. The chain uses TRBV13 and TRBJ2-3; possibly TRBD2 for D (6 bases). Germline CDR1 reads PRHDT; CDR2 reads FYEKMQ (reference sequence). The CDR3 has 17 residues. The V end lost 3 bases, the J end lost 1 base, and 17 bases lay between the germline ends.

CDR3 nucleotides: TGCGCCAGCCGGACGGCTAGTTCTATCGGGGAGCTGTTTTTT. It encodes CASRTASSIGELFF. V gene TRBV5-1 combines with J gene TRBJ2-2; D is unclear. The CDR3 is 14 residues long. V lost 7 bases and J 7 bases, leaving 17 bases between the germline ends. The germline CDR1 and CDR2 sequences are SGHRS and YFSETQ.

This chain connects TRBV4-1 to TRBJ1-1; no clear D gene. Trimming pared 1 base from V and 4 bases from J, leaving 10 bases between. Germline V CDR1 and CDR2: MGHRA, YSYEKL. The CDR3 is 14 amino acids. CDR3 DNA: TGCGCCAGCAGCCAAGCCACTTGGGGCACTGAAGCTTTCTTT. Protein sequence: CASSQATWGTEAFF.

Remarks on this clone: The same CDR3 can be traced to other DNA sequences in this sample. CDR3 in amino acids: CASSFGYNEQFF. The DNA of the CDR3 is TGTGCCAGCAGTTTTGGATACAATGAGCAGTTCTTC. This chain joins TRBV27 and TRBJ2-1; no reliable D call. Trimming took off 3 bases at V and 4 bases at J, with 4 bases between the two ends. In germline, CDR1 is MNHEY, CDR2 SMNVEV (reference sequence). The CDR3 is 12 residues long.

The chain has TRBV2 and TRBJ1-2; D not certain. Trimming pared 2 bases from V and 4 bases from J, leaving 5 bases between. Germline loops: CDR1 SNHLY, CDR2 FYNNEI. The CDR3 consists of 12 residues. Here the CDR3 DNA reads TGTGCCAGCAGTGAATCTCGCTATGGCTACACCTTC. The encoded protein is CASSESRYGYTF.

The chain couples TRBV7-3 to TRBJ2-2, with 10 bases matching TRBD2. The length of the CDR3 is 15 residues. Per the germline V gene, CDR1 is SGHTA and CDR2 is FQGTGA. With V trimmed by 2 bases and J by 5 bases, 2 bases remained unmatched. The CDR3 sequence is CASSLQAGGTGELFF. For the CDR3, the DNA is TGTGCCAGCAGCTTACAAGCGGGAGGGACCGGGGAGCTGTTTTTT.

The chain uses TRBV11-2 and TRBJ1-1, with unresolved D. The germline V gene has CDR1 SGHAT and CDR2 FQNNGV. V lost 3 bases, J lost 3 bases, and 2 bases lay in between. CDR3 length equals 11 residues. The CDR3 loop reads CASSFDTEAFF. In DNA, the CDR3 is TGTGCCAGCAGCTTCGACACTGAAGCTTTCTTT.

The chain carries TRBV5-6 and TRBJ1-1; unclear D gene. Trimming left V 0 bases short and J 9 bases short, with 9 bases between. CDR3 length equals 12 residues. The V gene's germline CDR1 is SGHDT and CDR2 YYEEEE. This CDR3 reads CASSLGRIQAFF. In DNA form, the CDR3 reads TGTGCCAGCAGCTTGGGAAGGATACAAGCTTTCTTT.

The chain couples TRBV18 to TRBJ2-5; 11 bases are shared with TRBD1. The tail of the sequence fits TRBJ2-7 better, so the J call may be wrong. The CDR3 length is 17 residues. Looked up from germline, CDR1 is KGHSH and CDR2 is LQKENI. The CDR3 loop is CASSSTIRDRGLYEQYF. CDR3 bases: TGTGCCAGCTCATCAACCATTAGGGACAGGGGGTTATACGAGCAGTACTTC.

The rearrangement uses TRBV5-1 and TRBJ2-1; 10 bases are shared with TRBD2. The CDR3 covers 16 residues. In germline, CDR1 is SGHRS, CDR2 YFSETQ. Unmatched junction bases numbered 10, after V lost 0 bases and J lost 10 bases. CDR3 sequence (DNA): TGCGCCAGCAGCTTGGCCTCGTCTAGCGGGAGCAACGAGCAGTTCTTC. Protein sequence: CASSLASSSGSNEQFF.

This sequence joins TRBV10-1 and TRBJ2-1; 9 positions match TRBD1. V shed 3 bases, J shed 8 bases, and the junction held 8 bases outside the gene matches. Germline assignment: CDR1 WNHNN and CDR2 SYGVQD (reference sequence). CDR3 length: 15 amino acids. In DNA form, the CDR3 reads TGCGCCAGCAGTGAAACCGGGACAGGGTACCATGAGCAGTTCTTC. Protein: CASSETGTGYHEQFF.